This TCR beta chain derives from a study of T-cell reconstitution after alpha-beta-depleted transplantation in children. Points from the study as a whole: The study traced high day-60 TCRbeta diversity in some patients to surviving recipient T cells and thymic progenitors.

About this clonotype itself: What it binds is unknown.

Unique molecular identifiers tagged the TCRbeta library. One entry per CDR3 protein results from TCRdb running MiXCR on the PCR reads. In the table there are about 110,000 distinct CDR3 sequences, 20% to 25% of which are singletons. Trimming took 2 bases from V and 0 from J; bases not matched to a gene: 6. The germline gives CDR1 DFQATT, CDR2 SNEGSKA (reference sequence). There are 17 residues in the CDR3. Sequenced here: PBMCs, mostly from graft donor cells, sampled 180 days after TCRalphabeta/CD19-depleted stem cell transplant. The chain uses TRBV20-1 and TRBJ2-7; 14 positions agree with TRBD2. This receptor was taken from a male patient aged 2-9 years who had a stem cell transplant for chronic granulomatous disease, so the T cells may come from the graft donor. CDR3 region: CSARSPGLAGASYEQYF. The CDR3, as DNA: TGCAGTGCTAGATCTCCGGGACTAGCGGGGGCCTCCTACGAGCAGTACTTC.